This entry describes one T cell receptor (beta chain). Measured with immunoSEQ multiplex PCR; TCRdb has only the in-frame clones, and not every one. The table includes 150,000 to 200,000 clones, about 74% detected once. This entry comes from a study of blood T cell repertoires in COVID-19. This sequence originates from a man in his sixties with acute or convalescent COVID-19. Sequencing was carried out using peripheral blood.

The CDR3 loop reads CASSVGSGPSSGNTIYF. For the CDR3, the DNA is TGTGCCAGCAGCGTAGGTTCAGGTCCAAGCTCTGGAAACACCATATATTTT. This chain uses TRBV9 with TRBJ1-3; D gene ambiguous. Germline V gene sequence: CDR1 SGDLS, CDR2 YYNGEE. The CDR3 has 17 amino acids. V lost 0 bases and J 0 bases, leaving 13 bases between the germline ends.